The sequence of this T cell receptor beta chain was determined in a study of blood T cell repertoires in COVID-19 (dated by TCRdb to 2019 to 2021). Study-level background: Collaborator samples came from the United States, Italy and Spain and covered acute and convalescent phases of COVID-19. Subjects who had been exposed to COVID-19, were actively infected with it, or had recovered from it provided the deeply sampled blood TCRbeta repertoires that made up the dataset. The repertoires were released in a freely available public database meant as a resource for research on the immune response to SARS-CoV-2. Samples were obtained from the ongoing ImmuneRACE study (first 160 participants) and from some 1,200 subjects provided by 6 global collaborators. HLA class I and class II types, where available, came from metadata supplied by the sample provider rather than from assay-based typing. Nearly every sample came with metadata listing a de-identified subject ID, COVID-19 status, age in years and sex. The material from the prospective study consisted of cDNA or gDNA derived from T cells, B-cell-depleted T cells, or PBMCs.

The paper's findings and limits, for the study overall: How much clinical and demographic metadata was included differed by source and by participant, and the metadata was provided uncurated.

The immunoSEQ Assay, a bias-controlled multiplex PCR, was used to amplify TCRbeta CDR3 regions from genomic DNA. The authors' analysis ran thus. The number of nucleated cells in each sample was estimated by amplification of reference gene primers within the assay. To quantify the absolute abundance of each unique TCRbeta CDR3 rearrangement, sequence reads were collapsed and filtered. For each sample, productive Simpson clonality was calculated by taking the square root of Simpson's diversity index across productive rearrangements. Not all clones reach the TCRdb copy of this immuneACCESS table, which keeps in-frame sequences only. Checked studies attribute under half of the gap to unresolved V genes and leave the rest unexplained. D and trimming come from the DNA, and the V and J calls and clone size come from that table. The sample data list 45,000 to 60,000 clones, and around 83% of these were observed just once. The top ten clonotypes cover around 1.9% of the sample.

Whole blood was collected in K2EDTA tubes by collaborating institutions according to the institutions' own protocols. For TCRbeta analysis, collaborator samples were shipped as frozen whole blood, as isolated PBMCs, or as DNA extracted from either sample type. To note about this clone: It lacks a known antigen. Per-base qualities were not stored, and no clone one base away is much larger. Other DNA sequences in the same sample also yield this CDR3.

This clonotype was sampled from a woman aged 55-69 years with acute or convalescent COVID-19. Sequencing was done on a sample of peripheral blood.

The CDR3 in this case is CASSLFRDRGLRELFF. In nucleotide form, the sequence is TGTGCCAGCAGTCTGTTCCGGGACAGGGGGCTCCGGGAGCTGTTTTTT. The chain uses TRBV28 and TRBJ2-2; 12 junctional bases match TRBD1. Per the germline V gene, MDHEN is the CDR1 and SYDVKM is the CDR2. The CDR3 starts with the cysteine, ends with the phenylalanine, and has 16 residues. The CDR3 DNA has 48 bases and is translated from base 1. V has 5 bases trimmed and J has 9 bases trimmed; junction bases matching no gene number 10.